A selection of T cell receptor beta chains follows, all from one sample in a study of CD8 T cells in ankylosing spondylitis. TCRdb called the 5' RACE reads again in MiXCR, with one record for every CDR3 protein. The sample holds 300,000 to 400,000 distinct CDR3 sequences, 11% seen once. The specimen sequenced was blood, either unsorted or a sorted T cell fraction (not recorded which). Source of these receptors: a female donor with ankylosing spondylitis or in good health (not recorded which). Each CDR3 is given with its conserved first and last residue. Each record gives: CDR3 protein, CDR3 DNA, clone size, J gene, V gene, D gene. The D gene is left open where the match is weak. A clone size is listed for some rows: how often the clone was seen (once, few, many), or a class if it is expanded.

CASSLGRSSGNTIYF TGTGCCAGCAGCTTAGGTCGCTCTTCTGGAAACACCATATATTTT few TRBJ1-3 TRBV7-2 .
CASSQSTVQETQYF TGTGCCAGCAGCCAAAGCACGGTGCAGGAGACCCAGTACTTC few TRBJ2-5 TRBV3-1 .
CASSVIGDEQFF TGTGCCAGCTCAGTAATAGGGGATGAGCAGTTCTTC few TRBJ2-1 TRBV18 .
CSAIPGTRKVLYNEQFF TGCAGTGCTATTCCCGGGACTAGAAAAGTTCTCTACAATGAGCAGTTCTTC many TRBJ2-1 TRBV20-1 TRBD2
CASKVDRSYNSPLHF TGTGCCAGCAAGGTAGACAGGAGCTATAATTCACCCCTCCACTTT many TRBJ1-6 TRBV7-2 .
CASLRGDFSYNSPLHF TGTGCCAGCTTACGGGGAGACTTCTCCTATAATTCACCCCTCCACTTT many TRBJ1-6 TRBV6-1 .
CSAITTSGSTDTQYF TGCAGTGCTATTACGACTAGCGGTAGCACAGATACGCAGTATTTT many TRBJ2-3 TRBV20-1 TRBD2
CSARDRGGAHIGGYTF TGCAGTGCTAGAGATCGGGGGGGGGCGCACATCGGTGGCTACACCTTC few TRBJ1-2 TRBV20-1 .
CASSLLQGGINEQFF TGTGCCAGCAGCTTGCTACAGGGGGGGATCAATGAGCAGTTCTTC many TRBJ2-1 TRBV11-1 .
CSAQSGTTQETQYF TGCAGTGCCCAATCTGGGACCACCCAAGAGACCCAGTACTTC . TRBJ2-5 TRBV20-1 .
CSAGSGQGLSGYTF TGCAGTGCTGGATCCGGACAGGGCTTGAGCGGCTACACCTTC . TRBJ1-2 TRBV20-1 TRBD1
CASSSGQGITGELFF TGTGCCAGCAGTTCAGGACAGGGAATCACCGGGGAGCTGTTTTTT . TRBJ2-2 TRBV27 TRBD1
CASLLGDRAEKLFF TGCGCCAGCCTGTTGGGGGACAGGGCTGAAAAACTGTTTTTT many TRBJ1-4 TRBV5-1 TRBD1
CASSPPPSEQYF TGTGCCAGCAGCCCCCCCCCAAGCGAGCAGTACTTC many TRBJ2-7 TRBV28 .
CASRVPGKPEAFF TGTGCCAGCAGGGTCCCAGGGAAACCTGAAGCTTTCTTT many TRBJ1-1 TRBV12-3/TRBV12-4 .
CSARGLADETYEQYF TGCAGTGCTAGGGGATTAGCGGACGAAACCTACGAGCAGTACTTC many TRBJ2-7 TRBV20-1 .
CASSPGYSRLNTEAFF TGTGCCAGCAGCCCGGGGTACAGCCGACTGAACACTGAAGCTTTCTTT many TRBJ1-1 TRBV9 .
CSAPRSGELFF TGCAGTGCCCCAAGGAGCGGGGAGCTGTTTTTT many TRBJ2-2 TRBV20-1 .
CASRPQGITGGYTF TGTGCCAGCAGGCCTCAGGGGATAACGGGCGGCTACACCTTC . TRBJ1-2 TRBV6-1 .
CSESDHPKNEQFF TGCAGTGAATCGGACCACCCTAAGAATGAGCAGTTCTTC many TRBJ2-1 TRBV20-1 .
CASSLVDISYNEQFF TGTGCCAGCAGCTTAGTGGACATTTCCTACAATGAGCAGTTCTTC many TRBJ2-1 TRBV7-2 .
CASSLGRRGRGGETQYF TGTGCCAGCAGCCTCGGTCGCCGCGGGAGAGGAGGGGAGACCCAGTACTTC many TRBJ2-5 TRBV28 TRBD2
CASSGTRAASGELFF TGTGCCAGCTCAGGGACCAGAGCGGCCAGCGGGGAGCTGTTTTTT . TRBJ2-2 TRBV18 .
CATDTGGSYEQYF TGTGCCACCGATACGGGTGGTTCCTACGAGCAGTACTTC many TRBJ2-7 TRBV28 .
CSVEDGVGSDTQYF TGCAGCGTTGAAGATGGAGTGGGCTCAGATACGCAGTATTTT many TRBJ2-3 TRBV29-1 .
CSASPHGGVNQPLHF TGCAGTGCTAGCCCCCATGGGGGGGTCAATCAGCCCCTGCATTTT . TRBJ1-5 TRBV20-1 .
CSARDRFVRARTSTDTQYF TGCAGTGCTAGAGATCGATTTGTAAGGGCTCGAACGAGCACAGATACGCAGTATTTT many TRBJ2-3 TRBV20-1 .
CASSQDRPNYNEQFF TGCGCCAGCAGCCAAGATCGGCCCAACTACAATGAGCAGTTCTTC many TRBJ2-1 TRBV4-1 .
CASSMTGMRTGELFF TGCGCCAGCAGCATGACAGGGATGCGCACCGGGGAGCTGTTTTTT many TRBJ2-2 TRBV5-1 TRBD1
CASSQPQKTQYF TGTGCCAGCAGCCAACCCCAAAAGACCCAGTACTTC many TRBJ2-5 TRBV12-3/TRBV12-4 .
CSAEPVGRGLAEETQYF TGCAGTGCTGAACCCGTTGGAAGGGGACTAGCGGAAGAGACCCAGTACTTC few TRBJ2-5 TRBV20-1 TRBD2
CSVAHTEAFF TGCAGTGTTGCCCATACTGAAGCTTTCTTT few TRBJ1-1 TRBV20-1 .
CASSLVSTQDTQYF TGTGCCAGCAGCTTGGTTAGCACCCAGGATACGCAGTATTTT many TRBJ2-3 TRBV5-6 .
CASRALAGGPSGEQFF TGTGCCAGCAGGGCACTAGCGGGGGGGCCTAGCGGTGAGCAGTTCTTC . TRBJ2-1 TRBV12-3/TRBV12-4 TRBD2
CASGLLGGSQETQYF TGTGCCAGCGGTCTCTTGGGGGGTTCCCAAGAGACCCAGTACTTC many TRBJ2-5 TRBV6-1 .
CSVRGTGEQFF TGCAGCGTTCGAGGGACGGGTGAGCAGTTCTTC . TRBJ2-1 TRBV29-1 .
CATSRDRDRGETQYF TGTGCCACCAGCAGAGATCGGGACAGGGGAGAGACCCAGTACTTC many TRBJ2-5 TRBV15 TRBD1
CASSRTGAREQFF TGTGCCAGCAGCAGGACAGGGGCGCGTGAGCAGTTCTTC . TRBJ2-1 TRBV5-6 TRBD1
CASRITGTSGTYTQYF TGTGCCAGCAGAATAACCGGGACTAGCGGCACATATACGCAGTATTTT many TRBJ2-3 TRBV7-8 TRBD2
CASSLSLQGASYEQYF TGCGCCAGCAGCTTGTCCTTACAGGGGGCTTCCTACGAGCAGTACTTC few TRBJ2-7 TRBV5-1 TRBD1
CASSGGGNNQPQHF TGCGCCAGCAGCGGAGGGGGTAACAATCAGCCCCAGCATTTT many TRBJ1-5 TRBV5-1 .
CSASYPSELGEAFF TGCAGTGCTAGTTACCCTTCAGAACTGGGTGAAGCTTTCTTT many TRBJ1-1 TRBV20-1 .
CASSEWGRGYRDTQYF TGTGCCAGCAGTGAATGGGGCAGGGGCTATAGGGATACGCAGTATTTT many TRBJ2-3 TRBV6-1 .